The 4 T cell receptor beta chains given below trace back to one sample, sequenced in a study of control samples from healthy donors and cancer patients (dated by TCRdb to about 2020). The library was built by means of the immunoSEQ multiplex PCR assay. In its TCRdb copy, this immuneACCESS table keeps in-frame sequences only and misses some clones. Where compared with another copy, unresolved V genes explain less than half of these, and the others have no known cause. The sample records approximately 49,000 clones, around 90% of which are singletons. The ten largest make up 1.5% to 2% of the sample. Sequences were obtained from PBMCs. These TCRs come from a man aged 40-49 years with colorectal cancer.

A single count supports this clone. This chain connects TRBV28 to TRBJ2-7; D might be TRBD2 (5 bases). Trimming stripped 7 bases from V and 6 bases from J, with 19 bases between. The CDR3 contains 14 residues. Germline V lookup: CDR1 MDHEN, CDR2 SYDVKM. The CDR3, as DNA: TGTGCCAGCACCGTGTCTAAGAGGGATGGCGAGCAGTACTTC. Encoded protein: CASTVSKRDGEQYF.

The chain is built from TRBV19 and TRBJ2-7, with a possible D match to TRBD2 (6 bases). V lost 7 bases, J lost 1 base, and 14 bases lay in between. CDR1 is LNHDA, CDR2 SQIVND, per germline (reference sequence). The CDR3 totals 14 residues. The CDR3 loop is CASNRGGGSYEQYF. CDR3 nucleotide sequence: TGTGCCAGTAATCGGGGAGGTGGGTCCTACGAGCAGTACTTC.

The rearrangement joins TRBV6-5 to TRBJ2-1, with 12 bases aligning to TRBD2. CDR1 MNHEY and CDR2 SVGAGI come from the germline V gene. The CDR3 sequence is 14 residues long. The J segment lost 9 bases and the V segment lost 5 bases, leaving 5 bases of the junction unmatched. As DNA, the CDR3 is TGTGCCAGCAGTCCCCGGACTAGCGGGATTGAGCAGTTCTTC. This gives the protein CASSPRTSGIEQFF.

V is TRBV5-1 and J is TRBJ2-7; tentative D call: TRBD1 (5 bases). Per the germline V gene, CDR1 is SGHRS and CDR2 is YFSETQ. The CDR3 totals 14 residues. Trimming cost V 0 bases and J 5 bases, with 12 bases left between them. CDR3 protein: CASSLGQGPDEQYF. In DNA, the CDR3 is TGCGCCAGCAGCTTGGGGCAGGGTCCCGACGAGCAGTACTTC.